The T cell receptor (beta chain) described here comes from a study of T cells in women clearing cervical HPV infection. Germline V CDR1 and CDR2: LGHNA, YNFKEQ. The CDR3 covers 13 residues. Remarks on this clone: An end of the junction does not agree with germline; a read error may underlie this. The CDR3 extends 3 residues past the end of the read, so its final part is completed from the germline J gene.

The repertoire was sequenced with immunoSEQ multiplex PCR; TCRdb's copy has only in-frame clones and lacks some. The sample data list 30,000 to 35,000 clones. Sequencing was carried out using blood buffy coat. The chain carries TRBV4-2 and TRBJ2-1; unclear D gene. This clonotype was sampled from a woman between 18 and 70 years old with a cervical HPV16 infection that either progressed to CIN3+ or cleared (not recorded which). The DNA read from the CDR3 is TGCGCCAGCAGCCAAGTGTTCTTCGATGAG. Its translation is CASSQVFFDE. The CDR3 in its entirety is CASSQVFFDEQFF.